The next 16 T cell receptor beta chains were all read from a single sample in a study of cytomegalovirus exposure and HLA in healthy donors. The PCR was carried out with 60 Vbeta primers and 13 Jbeta primers. Profiled with immunoSEQ multiplex PCR; TCRdb holds only in-frame clones, not every one. The sample gives just over 80,000 clones, around 81% of which show up once; 5.5% to 7% is in the top ten. The specimen sequenced was PBMCs. Source of these receptors: a man in his late teens or twenties in good health and CMV-seropositive.

The chain joins TRBV21-1 to TRBJ2-1; TRBD2 was called by the table and not checked on the DNA. TRBV21-1 is recorded as a pseudogene. This CDR3 contains 15 residues. The CDR3: CASSKTSLAPGEQFF. The CDR3 nucleotides are TGTGCCAGCAGCAAGACGAGTTTAGCTCCGGGTGAGCAGTTCTTC.

The V gene is TRBV6-5, the J gene TRBJ2-2; D is uncertain. V lost 0 bases and J lost 7, with 12 bases in between. Germline-derived CDR1 and CDR2 are MNHEY and SVGAGI. The CDR3 has 15 amino acids. CDR3 nucleotide sequence: TGTGCCAGCAGTTACTCAAGTAGCTCTGGCGGGGAGCTGTTTTTT. This sequence encodes CASSYSSSSGGELFF.

This chain connects TRBV28 to TRBJ1-1, with D possibly being TRBD1 (5 bases). Looked up from germline, CDR1 is MDHEN and CDR2 is SYDVKM. Between the trimmed V and J ends, which lost 10 bases and 4 bases, there was a span of 13 bases. The CDR3 has 12 residues. The CDR3 nucleotides read TGTGCCATCGACGGCGGGGGCACTGAAGCTTTCTTT. Its translation: CAIDGGGTEAFF.

V gene TRBV4-1 combines with J gene TRBJ1-5; D perhaps matches TRBD1 (5 bases). The CDR3 consists of 13 residues. Germline CDR1 is MGHRA and CDR2 is YSYEKL. The germline V and J ends were trimmed by 4 bases and 5 bases, with 9 bases remaining between them. CDR3 amino acids: CASSPARDQPQHF. Written as DNA, the CDR3 is TGCGCCAGCAGCCCTGCCAGGGATCAGCCCCAGCATTTT.

DNA for the CDR3: TGTGCCAGCAGCCCAGACCACGAGGGTGAAGCTTTCTTT. Protein product: CASSPDHEGEAFF. This rearrangement joins TRBV7-9 to TRBJ1-1; D gene uncertain. The CDR3 is made up of 13 amino acids. V shed 5 bases and J shed 7 bases, with 14 bases lying between them. The germline gives CDR1 SEHNR, CDR2 FQNEAQ (reference sequence). The full variable domain, rest sourced from reference TRBV7-9 and TRBJ1-1, is DTGVSQNPRHKITKRGQNVTFRCDPISEHNRLYWYRQTLGQGPEFLTYFQNEAQLEKSRLLSDRFSAERPKGSFSTLEIQRTEQGDSAMYLCASSPDHEGEAFFGQGTRLTVV.

J is TRBJ1-1 and V is TRBV7-6; perhaps TRBD1 as D (5 bases). Deletions cut 6 bases from V and 6 bases from J, with 11 bases between. Germline V lookup: CDR1 SGHVS, CDR2 FNYEAQ. The CDR3 contains 12 residues. CDR3 DNA sequence: TGTGCCAGCAGGGGATGGGGGGCTGAAGCTTTCTTT. It specifies CASRGWGAEAFF.

The chain has TRBV19 and TRBJ1-1; D not certain. The germline V and J ends were trimmed by 3 bases and 7 bases, with 12 bases remaining between them. The CDR3 has 13 residues. Germline-derived CDR1 and CDR2 are LNHDA and SQIVND (reference sequence). In DNA form, the CDR3 reads TGTGCCAGTAGTATTTCGCGGGTCCATGAAGCTTTCTTT. Protein sequence: CASSISRVHEAFF.

The V gene is TRBV2, the J gene TRBJ2-7; the D is unclear. Germline values: CDR1 SNHLY, CDR2 FYNNEI. Trimming removed 4 bases from V and 0 bases from J, with 7 bases in between. The CDR3 is made up of 13 amino acids. For the CDR3, the DNA is TGTGCCAGCAGTGTAGACATCTCCTACGAGCAGTACTTC. It yields the protein CASSVDISYEQYF.

The chain couples TRBV7-9 to TRBJ2-3; tentative D call: TRBD2 (6 bases). This CDR3 region has 16 residues. Per the germline V gene, CDR1 is SEHNR and CDR2 is FQNEAQ (reference sequence). The germline V and J ends were trimmed by 0 bases and 4 bases, with 14 bases remaining between them. In DNA, the CDR3 is TGTGCCAGCAGCTTAGCGGACGGGAGAGGAGCAGATACGCAGTATTTT. It specifies CASSLADGRGADTQYF.

The J gene is TRBJ2-7, the V gene TRBV5-1; D remains unclear. Trimming stripped 0 bases from V and 6 bases from J, with 4 bases between. Per germline, CDR1 SGHRS and CDR2 YFSETQ. CDR3 size: 11 residues. This chain's CDR3 is CASSLAGEQYF. DNA of the CDR3: TGCGCCAGCAGCTTGGCGGGCGAGCAGTACTTC.

The rearrangement links TRBV6-5 to TRBJ2-7; the match to TRBD2 covers 9 bases. There are 15 residues in the CDR3. V lost 4 bases, J lost 2 bases, and 6 bases stayed unmatched. Germline CDR1 MNHEY, CDR2 SVGAGI. This CDR3 reads CASSSRAGGPYEQYF. For the CDR3, the DNA is TGTGCCAGCAGTTCCCGCGCGGGAGGGCCCTACGAGCAGTACTTC.

The J gene is TRBJ2-7, the V gene TRBV6-1; maybe TRBD2 (6 bases). V was cut by 6 bases and J by 2 bases, with 17 bases left in between. The CDR3 consists of 15 residues. The germline gives CDR1 MNHNS, CDR2 SASEGT. The CDR3 DNA reads TGTGCCAGCAGCGCGGGGATACGGGCTACCTACGAGCAGTACTTC. Translating gives CASSAGIRATYEQYF.

This clone occurred a few times. CDR3 residues: CASSDRPWEASGANVLTF. DNA of the CDR3: TGTGCCAGCAGCGACCGTCCGTGGGAGGCCTCTGGGGCCAACGTCCTGACTTTC. This chain connects TRBV7-6 to TRBJ2-6; D might be TRBD2 (6 bases). V was trimmed by 5 bases and J by 0 bases, leaving 17 bases between them. CDR3 length: 18 amino acids. Germline lookup yields CDR1 SGHVS and CDR2 FNYEAQ.

The gene calls are TRBV27 and TRBJ1-5; no firm D call. Germline V gene sequence: CDR1 MNHEY, CDR2 SMNVEV (reference sequence). This CDR3 is built from 14 residues. Between the trimmed V and J ends, which lost 7 bases and 0 bases, there was a span of 10 bases. The CDR3 spells CASNPAGSNQPQHF. In nucleotides, the CDR3 is TGTGCCAGCAACCCAGCGGGTAGCAATCAGCCCCAGCATTTT.

This chain connects TRBV4-1 to TRBJ1-1; the D gene is possibly TRBD1 (5 bases). V lost 0 bases and J 4 bases, leaving 12 bases between the germline ends. The CDR3 contains 15 residues. The V gene's germline CDR1 is MGHRA and CDR2 YSYEKL. CDR3 nucleotides: TGCGCCAGCAGCCAAGAAGGCGCCGGGGGCACTGAAGCTTTCTTT. Its translation: CASSQEGAGGTEAFF.

The table lists this clone with a few counts. The rearrangement uses TRBV5-1 and TRBJ2-3, with D hard to call. V dropped 3 bases and J dropped 0 bases, with 2 bases sitting between them. The CDR3 sequence is 12 residues long. The germline CDR1 and CDR2 sequences are SGHRS and YFSETQ. CDR3 loop: CASSSSTDTQYF. The CDR3 DNA reads TGCGCCAGCAGCTCTAGCACAGATACGCAGTATTTT.